Each of the 10 T cell receptor beta chains below was sequenced from the same sample in a study of CD8+CD57+ T cells in acquired aplastic anemia. The TCR beta profiling, which covered VDJ combination and CDR3 sequence, was carried out using genomic DNA as the template. Each CDR3 protein gets one entry after TCRdb re-called the reads with MiXCR. The repertoire includes 170,000 or so distinct CDR3 sequences, roughly 63% of them detected once, and 42% sits in the top ten. Whoever was chosen for sequencing had shown CD8+CD57+ cell expansion by flow cytometry. Sequenced: sorted CD4+, CD8+, or CD8+CD57+ T cells (not recorded which) from PBMCs. The receptor set was obtained from a human donor with aplastic anemia.

This clonotype was detected once. The rearrangement joins TRBV7-9 to TRBJ2-3, with unresolved D. The CDR3 covers 15 residues. The germline CDR1 and CDR2 sequences are SEHNR and FQNEAQ (reference sequence). V lost 8 bases and J 0 bases, leaving 15 bases between the germline ends. DNA of the CDR3: TGTGCCAGCGCCTTAATGGCAGTTAGCACAGATACGCAGTATTTT. Amino acid sequence: CASALMAVSTDTQYF.

This clonotype has just one count. The chain employs TRBV9 and TRBJ1-1; D gene uncertain. The V end was cut by 5 bases, the J end by 4 bases, with 12 bases between. Germline assignment: CDR1 SGDLS and CDR2 YYNGEE. The CDR3 is made up of 13 amino acids. CDR3 region: CASRPRGATEAFF. The CDR3 DNA sequence: TGTGCCAGCAGGCCTAGAGGTGCCACTGAAGCTTTCTTT. The variable domain in full, completed from reference TRBV9 and TRBJ1-1, reads DSGVTQTPKHLITATGQRVTLRCSPRSGDLSVYWYQQSLDQGLQFLIQYYNGEERAKGNILERFSAQQFPDLHSELNLSSLELGDSALYFCASRPRGATEAFFGQGTRLTVV.

This clonotype was recorded at least ten times. The gene calls are TRBV12-3 or TRBV12-4 and TRBJ2-7; 8 bases map to TRBD1. This CDR3 spans 15 amino acids. V shed 6 bases, J shed 0 bases, and the junction held 7 bases outside the gene matches. The CDR3 DNA is TGTGCCAGCAGACTCACAGGGGGAAACTCCTACGAGCAGTACTTC. It codes for CASRLTGGNSYEQYF.

The J gene is TRBJ2-7, the V gene TRBV6-6; possible D gene TRBD2, 6 bases. This CDR3 has 13 amino acids. With 7 bases removed from V and 5 bases from J, the gap between germline ends came to 15 bases. The germline CDR1 and CDR2 sequences are MNHNY and SVGAGI (reference sequence). CDR3 DNA sequence: TGTGCCAGCACCTCGGGACTCCTGGACGAGCAGTACTTC. This gives the protein CASTSGLLDEQYF.

The chain joins TRBV4-1 to TRBJ1-2; possible D gene TRBD1, 5 bases. V shed 5 bases and J shed 5 bases, with 15 bases lying between them. This CDR3 contains 14 residues. In germline, CDR1 is MGHRA, CDR2 YSYEKL. As DNA, the CDR3 is TGCGCCAGCAGCTTCCTGTCGACAGAGTATGGCTACACCTTC. Protein product: CASSFLSTEYGYTF.

This clonotype is a singleton in its sample. V is TRBV5-5 and J is TRBJ2-2; D possibly matches TRBD1 or TRBD2 (5 bases each). Per the germline V gene, CDR1 is SGHKS and CDR2 is YYEKEE (reference sequence). The ends were cut back, 6 bases at V and 7 bases at J, with 19 bases in the middle. The CDR3 consists of 15 residues. CDR3 sequence reads: CASTPSGASSGELFF. CDR3 in DNA: TGTGCCAGCACCCCATCCGGGGCGTCAAGCGGGGAGCTGTTTTTT.

On this clonotype itself: The conserved phenylalanine or tryptophan is not found at the CDR3 terminus, so this likely reflects a read error. This chain links TRBV10-3 with TRBJ1-6; D gene unclear. Trimming stripped 8 bases from V and 4 bases from J, with 9 bases between. The CDR3 has 13 amino acids. Germline V lookup: CDR1 ENHRY, CDR2 SYGVKD. The CDR3 DNA sequence: TGTGCCATCCTGGACGGGTATAATTCACCCCTCCACGTT. Translating it yields CAILDGYNSPLHV.

The chain links TRBV5-5 to TRBJ1-2; 8 nucleotides match TRBD1. V was clipped by 1 base and J by 3 bases; unmatched bases: 8. Germline CDR1 is SGHKS and CDR2 is YYEKEE (reference sequence). The CDR3 has 16 residues. The CDR3 sequence is CASSLSGPGQDYGYTF. The CDR3 DNA reads TGTGCCAGCAGCTTGTCGGGTCCGGGACAGGACTATGGCTACACCTTC.

The chain carries TRBV19 and TRBJ1-2; a possible D gene is TRBD1 (5 bases). The CDR3 loop spans 12 amino acids. V dropped 5 bases and J dropped 5 bases, with 9 bases sitting between them. CDR1 is LNHDA, CDR2 SQIVND, per germline (reference sequence). CDR3 DNA sequence: TGTGCCAGTAGTCAACAGGTATATGGCTACACCTTC. Its protein product is CASSQQVYGYTF.

The V gene is TRBV15, the J gene TRBJ1-3, with 8 bases matching TRBD1. Trimming cost V 3 bases and J 2 bases; bases outside gene matches: 3. CDR1 and CDR2 from the germline V gene are LNHNV and YYDKDF (reference sequence). The CDR3 sequence is 15 residues long. The CDR3 nucleotides read TGTGCCACCAGCAGGGACAGGGACCCTGGAAACACCATATATTTT. Protein sequence: CATSRDRDPGNTIYF.